This entry lists 25 T cell receptor beta chains sequenced from one sample in a study of metastatic and nonmetastatic thyroid tumors (dated by TCRdb to between 2020 and 2021). Library preparation employed PCR. These reads were obtained on an Illumina HiSeq 4000. TCRdb trimmed public reads at Q25 via fastp, called clones via MiXCR and kept in-frame beta chains. The sample yields around 18,000 clones; roughly 36% were counted once. 15% to 20% of the sample belongs to the ten largest clones. No treatment had been received by any patient before thyroid surgery. Sequencing used tumor tissue. The origin of the receptors is a female donor with papillary thyroid cancer or a benign thyroid nodule (not recorded which). Some clones in this sample may be carry-over from other donors' samples.

The gene calls are TRBV20-1 and TRBJ1-2, with D unclear. Trimming left V 3 bases short and J 2 bases short, with 7 bases between. The germline V gene encodes CDR1 DFQATT and CDR2 SNEGSKA (reference sequence). This CDR3 is 12 amino acids long. CDR3 DNA sequence: TGCAGTGCTAGTGAACAGAACTATGGCTACACCTTC. This sequence encodes CSASEQNYGYTF.

Judged by abundance, this clone is medium-sized. The chain carries TRBV5-1 and TRBJ2-3; 7 positions agree with TRBD1. Germline loops: CDR1 SGHRS, CDR2 YFSETQ. With 2 bases clipped from V and 6 bases from J, the junction kept 12 bases outside the gene matches. The CDR3 extends over 16 amino acids. CDR3 nucleotides: TGCGCCAGCAGCTTACAGGGACAGCAGGGAGTGGATACGCAGTATTTT. Protein: CASSLQGQQGVDTQYF.

By its share, this clone is medium-sized. This chain uses TRBV25-1 with TRBJ2-5; perhaps TRBD2 as D (5 bases). Germline assignment: CDR1 MGHDK and CDR2 SYGVNS. The CDR3 totals 15 residues. Trimming removed 7 bases from V and 4 bases from J, with 19 bases in between. The CDR3 protein is CASTPRSGLAETQYF. CDR3 sequence (DNA): TGTGCCAGCACTCCCCGGTCGGGATTGGCAGAGACCCAGTACTTC. The entire variable domain, with the rest obtained from reference TRBV25-1 and TRBJ2-5, is as follows: EADIYQTPRYLVIGTGKKITLECSQTMGHDKMYWYQQDPGMELHLIHYSYGVNSTEKGDLSSESTVSRIRTEHFPLTLESARPSHTSQYLCASTPRSGLAETQYFGPGTRLLVL.

This chain joins TRBV29-1 and TRBJ1-1; D not certain. The V end lost 7 bases, the J end lost 7 bases, and 16 bases lay between the germline ends. Germline V CDR1 and CDR2: SQVTM, ANQGSEA. This CDR3 contains 12 residues. The CDR3 DNA follows: TGCAGCGCCATACTCCCGCGAGGTGAAGCTTTCTTT. Translation: CSAILPRGEAFF.

A few counts support this clone. The gene calls are TRBV4-1 and TRBJ1-1; perhaps TRBD1 as D (6 bases). The germline CDR1 and CDR2 sequences are MGHRA and YSYEKL. CDR3 length: 15 residues. V was shortened by 0 bases and J by 6 bases, with 14 bases between the two germline ends. CDR3 DNA: TGCGCCAGCAGCCAAGATCAACCGGGGGGCTCTGAAGCTTTCTTT. This gives the protein CASSQDQPGGSEAFF.

The rearrangement uses TRBV4-1 and TRBJ1-2; D is uncertain. CDR1 MGHRA and CDR2 YSYEKL come from the germline V gene. The CDR3 loop spans 15 amino acids. Trimming shortened V by 1 base and J by 3 bases, and 12 bases separated the two germline ends. The CDR3 DNA reads TGCGCCAGCAGCCAAGGATCCGGACGGCACTATGGCTACACCTTC. Protein sequence: CASSQGSGRHYGYTF.

The rearrangement uses TRBV9 and TRBJ2-3; no firm D call. V was clipped by 0 bases and J by 2 bases, with 13 bases between them. The CDR3 runs to 16 residues. Germline CDR1 and CDR2: SGDLS and YYNGEE. The CDR3 spells CASSVGQFANTDTQYF. The CDR3 region has the DNA TGTGCCAGCAGCGTAGGCCAGTTTGCAAACACAGATACGCAGTATTTT.

Of note for this clone: One end of the junction varies from germline; a read error may be responsible. The chain uses TRBV2 and TRBJ1-3, with 8 bases fitting TRBD1. Germline V gene data show CDR1 as SNHLY and CDR2 as FYNNEI. The CDR3 length is 14 residues. CDR3 in amino acids: CASRLDRGGNSIYF. In DNA, the CDR3 is TGTGCCAGCAGACTTGACAGGGGTGGAAACTCCATATATTTT.

This clone was seen a handful of times. V and J are TRBV20-1 and TRBJ1-5; the match to TRBD1 covers 11 bases. CDR1 DFQATT and CDR2 SNEGSKA come from the germline V gene (reference sequence). V was clipped by 5 bases and J by 4 bases; unmatched bases: 1. The CDR3 consists of 13 residues. CDR3 coding DNA: TGCAGTGCTGGGACAGGGGGGAATCAGCCCCAGCATTTT. Its protein is CSAGTGGNQPQHF.

This clone is labeled medium-sized. J is TRBJ2-7 and V is TRBV19, with TRBD2 matching 13 bases. Looked up from germline, CDR1 is LNHDA and CDR2 is SQIVND (reference sequence). V dropped 6 bases and J dropped 2; count of bases not matched to a gene: 1. The CDR3 has 14 residues. The CDR3 nucleotides read TGTGCCAGTAGCACTAGCGGGGGGGCCTACGAGCAGTACTTC. It codes for CASSTSGGAYEQYF.

This clone has at least ten counts. This chain uses TRBV16 with TRBJ2-1, with D perhaps TRBD1 (6 bases). The germline V and J ends were trimmed by 4 bases and 2 bases, with 12 bases remaining between them. In germline, CDR1 is KGHSY, CDR2 FQNENV. The CDR3 totals 15 residues. DNA of the CDR3: TGTGCCAGCAGCCTTTACCGGGACACCTACAATGAGCAGTTCTTC. It translates to CASSLYRDTYNEQFF.

The chain employs TRBV11-2 and TRBJ2-7, with D possibly matching TRBD2 (6 bases). Trimming removed 6 bases at V and 2 bases at J, with 17 bases between. Germline lookup yields CDR1 SGHAT and CDR2 FQNNGV. The CDR3 is made up of 15 amino acids. The CDR3 DNA is TGTGCCAGCAGGGAGGGACTCTTTAGGGCCTACGAGCAGTACTTC. Protein product: CASREGLFRAYEQYF.

This clone was observed a few times. Likely a read error: the CDR3 ends without its conserved phenylalanine or tryptophan. As DNA, the CDR3 is TGTGCCAGCAGGGGACAGGGTGATCAGCCCCAGCATTTA. Amino acid sequence: CASRGQGDQPQHL. This chain joins TRBV6-2 or TRBV6-3 and TRBJ1-5; 9 nucleotides align to TRBD1. The CDR3 totals 13 residues. Trimming took 6 bases from V and 5 from J; bases not matched to a gene: 2. Germline loops: CDR1 MNHEY, CDR2 SVGEGT.

By proportion, this clone is medium-sized (0.01 to 0.1%). The chain carries TRBV6-5 and TRBJ2-1, with TRBD1 matching over 7 bases. Germline assignment: CDR1 MNHEY and CDR2 SVGAGI. The CDR3 contains 15 residues. Germline trimming cut 0 bases from V and 4 bases from J; bases unmatched to any gene: 3. Here the CDR3 DNA reads TGTGCCAGCAGTTACTCGGGGACAGTATACAATGAGCAGTTCTTC. Protein sequence: CASSYSGTVYNEQFF.

The rearrangement uses TRBV11-2 and TRBJ2-3; possible D gene TRBD1, 5 bases. The V and J ends lost 0 bases and 2 bases respectively, with 12 bases between them. Germline V lookup: CDR1 SGHAT, CDR2 FQNNGV. The CDR3 is made up of 16 amino acids. The CDR3 DNA reads as TGTGCCAGCAGCTTAGATGAGACAGAGTACACAGATACGCAGTATTTT. Translated: CASSLDETEYTDTQYF.

The rearrangement joins TRBV20-1 to TRBJ2-7, with D unresolved. Germline CDR1 is DFQATT and CDR2 is SNEGSKA (reference sequence). CDR3 length equals 12 residues. V was cut by 2 bases and J by 4 bases, with 9 bases left in between. CDR3 amino acids: CSARRLEYEQYF. In DNA form, the CDR3 reads TGCAGTGCTAGAAGGTTAGAGTACGAGCAGTACTTC.

This clone was observed a handful of times. The V gene is TRBV6-1, the J gene TRBJ2-3; no clear D gene. Germline V gene lookup returns CDR1 MNHNS and CDR2 SASEGT. The CDR3 spans 12 residues. Trimming took off 6 bases at V and 6 bases at J, with 10 bases between the two ends. CDR3 nucleotides: TGTGCCAGCAGCAAAAGTTGGGATACGCAGTATTTT. As protein: CASSKSWDTQYF.

This chain joins TRBV11-2 and TRBJ2-3; 11 bases align to TRBD2. The CDR3 consists of 17 residues. With 5 bases clipped from V and 6 bases from J, the junction kept 13 bases outside the gene matches. Germline V gene lookup returns CDR1 SGHAT and CDR2 FQNNGV. CDR3 nucleotide sequence: TGTGCCAGCAGCCCGTACGGGACTAGCGGTCCGAGGGATACGCAGTATTTT. Translation gives CASSPYGTSGPRDTQYF. Full variable domain (remainder filled in from reference TRBV11-2 and TRBJ2-3): EAGVAQSPRYKIIEKRQSVAFWCNPISGHATLYWYQQILGQGPKLLIQFQNNGVVDDSQLPKDRFSAERLKGVDSTLKIQPAKLEDSAVYLCASSPYGTSGPRDTQYFGPGTRLTVL.

The chain uses TRBV6-2 or TRBV6-3 and TRBJ1-5; D call uncertain. This CDR3 is 12 amino acids long. The ends were cut back, 8 bases at V and 2 bases at J, with 7 bases in the middle. The germline gives CDR1 MNHEY, CDR2 SVGEGT. CDR3 coding DNA: TGTGCCAGCCGGACTGGCAATCAGCCCCAGCATTTT. It yields the protein CASRTGNQPQHF.

In its sample, this clone was seen a few times. This chain connects TRBV19 to TRBJ2-7; TRBD1 might be the D (5 bases). V was cut by 8 bases and J by 1 base, with 6 bases left in between. The CDR3 totals 11 residues. Germline loops: CDR1 LNHDA, CDR2 SQIVND (reference sequence). Here the CDR3 DNA reads TGTGCCAGTGGACATTCCTACGAGCAGTACTTC. Protein: CASGHSYEQYF.

This clone has just a few counts. V and J are TRBV11-2 and TRBJ1-2; D not certain. The CDR3 has 13 amino acids. Germline V gene data show CDR1 as SGHAT and CDR2 as FQNNGV. The germline V and J ends were trimmed by 0 bases and 12 bases, with 14 bases remaining between them. The CDR3 here is CASSLDQLLRDTF. Here the CDR3 DNA reads TGTGCCAGCAGCTTAGATCAGTTATTAAGGGACACCTTC.

The V and J genes are TRBV13 and TRBJ1-1; a possible D gene is TRBD1 (5 bases). Trimming took 0 bases from V and 4 from J, leaving 9 bases between them. The CDR3 contains 14 residues. Germline V gene lookup returns CDR1 PRHDT and CDR2 FYEKMQ (reference sequence). This chain's CDR3 is CASSLGSRATEAFF. The CDR3 DNA follows: TGTGCCAGCAGCTTAGGGTCCAGGGCCACTGAAGCTTTCTTT.

CDR3 in DNA: TGTGCCAGCAGTTCACGTCAGTATCAGCCCCAGCATTTT. It translates to CASSSRQYQPQHF. The chain has TRBV28 and TRBJ1-5; no definite D call. Germline CDR1 is MDHEN and CDR2 is SYDVKM. Trimming cost V 4 bases and J 5 bases, with 9 bases left between them. The CDR3 totals 13 residues.

The gene calls are TRBV6-6 and TRBJ2-7; TRBD2 is a possible D gene (5 bases). Germline CDR1 reads MNHNY; CDR2 reads SVGAGI (reference sequence). The CDR3 contains 14 residues. V gave up 2 bases and J gave up 5 bases, with 13 bases separating them. CDR3 DNA: TGTGCCAGCAGTTACGCTAGCTCTAGGAACGAGCAGTACTTC. This gives the protein CASSYASSRNEQYF.

This clone was counted ten times or more. This chain connects TRBV6-1 to TRBJ2-5, with 7 bases fitting TRBD1. Germline trimming cut 6 bases from V and 12 bases from J; bases unmatched to any gene: 7. The CDR3 sequence is 11 residues long. Per the germline V gene, CDR1 is MNHNS and CDR2 is SASEGT. CDR3 nucleotide sequence: TGTGCCAGCAGACGACAGGGTCCAGAGTACTTC. It is translated as CASRRQGPEYF.